This T cell receptor (beta chain) was captured by sequencing in a study of T-cell reconstitution after alpha-beta-depleted transplantation in children. The CDR3 length is 14 residues. Germline trimming cut 5 bases from V and 5 bases from J; bases unmatched to any gene: 6. Germline assignment: CDR1 SGHVS and CDR2 FNYEAQ. As it was prepared, the TCRbeta library received unique molecular identifiers. TCRdb redid the calling of the PCR reads with MiXCR, one entry per CDR3 protein. The sample shows more than 550,000 distinct CDR3 sequences, about 10% of them seen only once. In this sample, this clonotype turned up many times.

The clonotype comes from a human donor who donated a stem cell graft to a child with acute myeloid leukemia. The sequences come from PBMCs from the stem cell graft donor, collected from the stem cell graft. The chain is built from TRBV7-6 and TRBJ2-5, with 9 positions matching TRBD2. The DNA for the CDR3 is TGTGCCAGCAGCCCACATAGCGGGAGTGAGACCCAGTACTTC. As protein: CASSPHSGSETQYF.